A selection of T cell receptor beta chains follows, all from one sample in a study of cytomegalovirus exposure and HLA in healthy donors. The protocol was immunoSEQ multiplex PCR, while the TCRdb copy is restricted to in-frame clones and leaves out a portion. Among under 150,000 clones listed, approximately 86% were seen once. Sequencing used PBMCs. The receptors here all came from a man aged 18 to 29 in good health and CMV-seropositive. Each CDR3 is given with its conserved first and last residue. D genes are given only for firm matches. The listing skips clone size in some rows; elsewhere it reads once, few, many or a size class.

abundance: NA; j_gene: TRBJ2-1; d_gene: TRBD1; v_gene: TRBV6-6; CDR3nt: TGTGCCAGCGCGACAGGGCCCTACAATGAGCAGTTCTTC; CDR3aa: CASATGPYNEQFF
abundance: NA; j_gene: TRBJ2-2; d_gene: NA; v_gene: TRBV13; CDR3nt: TGTGCCAGCAGCATACAAGGGGTGGCCGGGGAGCTGTTTTTT; CDR3aa: CASSIQGVAGELFF
abundance: NA; j_gene: TRBJ1-2; d_gene: NA; v_gene: TRBV5-1; CDR3nt: TGCGCCAGCAGCTACTTAAACCCAGAGGACTATGGCTACACCTTC; CDR3aa: CASSYLNPEDYGYTF
abundance: NA; j_gene: TRBJ2-7; d_gene: NA; v_gene: TRBV29-1; CDR3nt: TGCAGCGTTGAAGGCGGTCAGTCGAGCTCCTACGAGCAGTACTTC; CDR3aa: CSVEGGQSSSYEQYF
abundance: NA; j_gene: TRBJ2-2; d_gene: TRBD2; v_gene: TRBV5-1; CDR3nt: TGCGCCAGCAATCAGGGAGGGTCCACCGGGGAGCTGTTTTTT; CDR3aa: CASNQGGSTGELFF
abundance: NA; j_gene: TRBJ1-6; d_gene: TRBD1; v_gene: TRBV6-5; CDR3nt: TGTGCCAGCAGAGGAAGGGGGCAGGGTTCACCCCTCCACTTT; CDR3aa: CASRGRGQGSPLHF
abundance: NA; j_gene: TRBJ1-4; d_gene: NA; v_gene: TRBV9; CDR3nt: TGTGCCAGCAGCGTAGGTGGGGCCATGGGTGAAAAACTGTTTTTT; CDR3aa: CASSVGGAMGEKLFF
abundance: NA; j_gene: TRBJ2-3; d_gene: NA; v_gene: TRBV5-1; CDR3nt: TGCGCCAGCAGCCCACCGACTAGGAGCGGTAGCACAGATACGCAGTATTTT; CDR3aa: CASSPPTRSGSTDTQYF
abundance: NA; j_gene: TRBJ1-4; d_gene: NA; v_gene: TRBV5-4; CDR3nt: TGTGCCAGCGGGCGGGAGGCAACTAATGAAAAACTGTTTTTT; CDR3aa: CASGREATNEKLFF
abundance: NA; j_gene: TRBJ1-2; d_gene: NA; v_gene: TRBV14; CDR3nt: TGTGCCAGCAGCCTTTCGTATTCAGGGGCGTATACGGATGGCTACACCTTC; CDR3aa: CASSLSYSGAYTDGYTF
abundance: few; j_gene: TRBJ1-3; d_gene: NA; v_gene: TRBV6-5; CDR3nt: TGTGCCAGCAGTTACTCGTACGGTCCCGGTGGAAACACCATATATTTT; CDR3aa: CASSYSYGPGGNTIYF
abundance: once; j_gene: TRBJ2-7; d_gene: TRBD2; v_gene: TRBV6-1; CDR3nt: TGTGCCAGCAGTTTTAGCGGGATTTCTTACGAGCAGTACTTC; CDR3aa: CASSFSGISYEQYF
abundance: NA; j_gene: TRBJ1-5; d_gene: TRBD1; v_gene: TRBV27; CDR3nt: TGTGCCAGCAGGACAGGGGGGCAGCCCCAGCATTTT; CDR3aa: CASRTGGQPQHF
abundance: NA; j_gene: TRBJ2-5; d_gene: TRBD2; v_gene: TRBV5-4; CDR3nt: TGTGCCAGCAGACCGGGGGGAGGAGAGACCCAGTACTTC; CDR3aa: CASRPGGGETQYF
abundance: NA; j_gene: TRBJ2-7; d_gene: NA; v_gene: TRBV29-1; CDR3nt: TGCAGCGTTGAAGATCCCATTGCGGGGGCACGTTACGAGCAGTACTTC; CDR3aa: CSVEDPIAGARYEQYF
abundance: few; j_gene: TRBJ2-7; d_gene: NA; v_gene: TRBV6-5; CDR3nt: TGTGCCAGCAGTTACGGCATCTCCTACGAGCAGTACTTC; CDR3aa: CASSYGISYEQYF
abundance: NA; j_gene: TRBJ2-7; d_gene: NA; v_gene: TRBV30; CDR3nt: TGTGCCTGGAGTGGGCAGGAACGCTACGAGCAGTACTTC; CDR3aa: CAWSGQERYEQYF
abundance: NA; j_gene: TRBJ1-1; d_gene: NA; v_gene: TRBV5-1; CDR3nt: TGCGCCAGCAGCTTGTTCGGACAGACGAACACTGAAGCTTTCTTT; CDR3aa: CASSLFGQTNTEAFF
abundance: NA; j_gene: TRBJ1-1; d_gene: NA; v_gene: TRBV2; CDR3nt: TGTGCCAGCAGAGACAGCTACACTGAAGCTTTCTTT; CDR3aa: CASRDSYTEAFF
abundance: NA; j_gene: TRBJ2-5; d_gene: NA; v_gene: TRBV2; CDR3nt: TGTGCCAGCAGTGAGACGAGGTCAGCCTCCCTAATAGTCCAAGAGACCCAGTACTTC; CDR3aa: CASSETRSASLIVQETQYF
abundance: NA; j_gene: TRBJ1-1; d_gene: NA; v_gene: TRBV7-8; CDR3nt: TGTGCCAGCAGCTTAGCTAATACCTGGGAGGCTTTCTTT; CDR3aa: CASSLANTWEAFF
abundance: NA; j_gene: TRBJ2-5; d_gene: NA; v_gene: TRBV18; CDR3nt: TGTGCCAGCTCACCCCCGGTCGGGATGGGGCAAGAGACCCAGTACTTC; CDR3aa: CASSPPVGMGQETQYF
abundance: NA; j_gene: TRBJ2-7; d_gene: TRBD2; v_gene: TRBV27; CDR3nt: TGTGCCAGCAGTTTAAGGCTAGCGGGGCAGAGCTCCTACGAGCAGTACTTC; CDR3aa: CASSLRLAGQSSYEQYF
abundance: NA; j_gene: TRBJ2-2; d_gene: TRBD1; v_gene: TRBV11-3; CDR3nt: TGTGCCAGCAGCTTGGGGACAGGGGACACCGGGGAGCTGTTTTTT; CDR3aa: CASSLGTGDTGELFF
abundance: NA; j_gene: TRBJ1-4; d_gene: NA; v_gene: TRBV19; CDR3nt: TGTGCCAGTAGTACTCTGGGGCCATATTGGCAATCCGATGAAAAACTGTTTTTT; CDR3aa: CASSTLGPYWQSDEKLFF
abundance: NA; j_gene: TRBJ1-1; d_gene: TRBD1; v_gene: TRBV18; CDR3nt: TGTGCCAGCTCGCCGCGACAGGGAGAAACTGAAGCTTTCTTT; CDR3aa: CASSPRQGETEAFF
abundance: few; j_gene: TRBJ2-7; d_gene: NA; v_gene: TRBV2; CDR3nt: TGTGCCAGCAGAGTCACAGGGCAGGGGTCGTACTTC; CDR3aa: CASRVTGQGSYF
abundance: NA; j_gene: TRBJ2-1; d_gene: NA; v_gene: TRBV5-1; CDR3nt: TGCGCCAGCAGCCGACAAGGGGATGTTAACAATGAGCAGTTCTTC; CDR3aa: CASSRQGDVNNEQFF